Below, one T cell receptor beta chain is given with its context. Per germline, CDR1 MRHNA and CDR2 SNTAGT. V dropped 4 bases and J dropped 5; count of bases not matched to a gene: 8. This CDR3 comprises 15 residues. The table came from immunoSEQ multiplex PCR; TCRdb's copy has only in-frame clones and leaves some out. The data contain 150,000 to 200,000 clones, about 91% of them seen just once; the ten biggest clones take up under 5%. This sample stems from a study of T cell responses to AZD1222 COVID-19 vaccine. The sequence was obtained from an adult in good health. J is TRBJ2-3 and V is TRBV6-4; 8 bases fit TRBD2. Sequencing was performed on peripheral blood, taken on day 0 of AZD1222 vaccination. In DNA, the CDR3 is TGTGCCAGCAGTGCTCGAGCGGGAGCAGGAGATACGCAGTATTTT. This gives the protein CASSARAGAGDTQYF.